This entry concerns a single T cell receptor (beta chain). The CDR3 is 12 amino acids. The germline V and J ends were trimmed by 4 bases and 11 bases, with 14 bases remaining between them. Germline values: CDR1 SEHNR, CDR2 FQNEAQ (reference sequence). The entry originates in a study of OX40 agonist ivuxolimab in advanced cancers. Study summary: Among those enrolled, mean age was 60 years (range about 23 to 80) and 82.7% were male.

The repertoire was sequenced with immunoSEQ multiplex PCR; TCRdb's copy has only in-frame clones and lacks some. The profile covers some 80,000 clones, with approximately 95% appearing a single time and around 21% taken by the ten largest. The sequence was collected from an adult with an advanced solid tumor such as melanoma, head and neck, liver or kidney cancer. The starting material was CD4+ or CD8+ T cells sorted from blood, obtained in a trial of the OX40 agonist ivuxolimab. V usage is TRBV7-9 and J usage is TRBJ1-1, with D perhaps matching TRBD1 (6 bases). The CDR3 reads CASSWGGLEAFF. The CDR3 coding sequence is TGTGCCAGCAGCTGGGGGGGCTTAGAGGCTTTCTTT.